This T cell receptor (beta chain) was observed in a study of T cells after somatic rescue of genetic block. Germline-derived CDR1 and CDR2 are MGHRA and YSYEKL. V lost 0 bases and J 4 bases, leaving 10 bases between the germline ends. The CDR3 runs to 15 residues. The protocol was immunoSEQ multiplex PCR, while the TCRdb copy is restricted to in-frame clones and leaves out a portion. The table includes 95,000 to 120,000 clones, approximately 90% detected once. This receptor was taken from a woman younger than 30. The gene calls are TRBV4-1 and TRBJ1-5; unclear D gene. The specimen sequenced was peripheral blood mononuclear cells (PBMCs). The CDR3: CASSQDRAQNQPQHF. In nucleotides, the CDR3 is TGCGCCAGCAGCCAAGATCGCGCGCAGAATCAGCCCCAGCATTTT.